This TCR beta chain was sequenced for a study of PD-L1 blockade in urothelial cancer. Profiled with immunoSEQ multiplex PCR; TCRdb holds only in-frame clones, not every one. The table has tens of thousands of clones, about 85% seen once. The V segment lost 6 bases and the J segment 14 bases; nucleotides outside the gene matches: 8. The CDR3 extends over 13 amino acids. CDR1 and CDR2 from the germline V gene are KGHSH and LQKENI. This clone occurred a few times. The material was PBMCs, obtained around atezolizumab (anti-PD-L1) treatment. This chain joins TRBV18 and TRBJ1-6; TRBD1 matches at 9 bases. The source of this sequence is a man in his sixties with urothelial cancer. CDR3 residues: CASSSGQGFTLHF. In DNA, the CDR3 is TGTGCCAGCTCTTCGGGACAGGGCTTCACCCTCCACTTT.